The 10 T cell receptor beta chains presented below share a single source sample, sequenced in a study of blood T cell repertoires in COVID-19. Profiling relied on immunoSEQ multiplex PCR, and the TCRdb table lists in-frame clones only, not all of them. The repertoire includes fewer than 200,000 clones, 75% to 80% of them detected once, and around 8.1% sits in the top ten. Input material: peripheral blood. All receptors come from a woman aged 45-65 years with active or convalescent COVID-19.

The chain combines TRBV3-1 (or the pseudogene TRBV3-2) with TRBJ2-7; 10 nucleotides line up with TRBD2. In germline, CDR1 is LGHDT, CDR2 YNNKEL (reference sequence). J gave up 1 base and V 1 base, and 7 bases lay outside the gene matches. The CDR3 is 17 residues long. CDR3 amino acids: CASSQATRTSGSYEQYF. For the CDR3, the DNA is TGTGCCAGCAGCCAAGCCACGCGGACTAGCGGTTCCTACGAGCAGTACTTC.

The rearrangement uses TRBV6-1 and TRBJ2-7; 8 bases are shared with TRBD1. This CDR3 contains 15 residues. V trimming: 0 bases; J trimming: 3 bases; junction bases outside the gene matches: 4. Germline-derived CDR1 and CDR2 are MNHNS and SASEGT. The CDR3 protein is CASSEASDRVYEQYF. DNA of the CDR3: TGTGCCAGCAGTGAAGCCTCGGACAGGGTCTACGAGCAGTACTTC.

A single count supports this clone. This chain links TRBV27 with TRBJ1-6; the match to TRBD1 covers 7 bases. Germline assignment: CDR1 MNHEY and CDR2 SMNVEV (reference sequence). This CDR3 is 14 amino acids long. The junction had 7 bases not matched to a gene; V was cut back by 3 bases and J by 11 bases. The CDR3 nucleotides read TGTGCCAGCAGTTTTTACAGGGGTCTAGCACCCCTCCACTTT. It codes for CASSFYRGLAPLHF.

The rearrangement joins TRBV29-1 to TRBJ2-7; 14 bases fit TRBD2. This CDR3 comprises 14 residues. The germline CDR1 and CDR2 sequences are SQVTM and ANQGSEA. The J segment lost 7 bases and the V segment lost 4 bases, leaving 6 bases of the junction unmatched. The CDR3 sequence: CSVVTSGGAGEQYF. As DNA, the CDR3 is TGCAGCGTTGTGACTAGCGGGGGGGCTGGTGAGCAGTACTTC.

The rearrangement uses TRBV3-1 (or the pseudogene TRBV3-2) and TRBJ1-6, with 10 bases that match TRBD1. Looked up from germline, CDR1 is LGHDT and CDR2 is YNNKEL (reference sequence). This CDR3 spans 14 amino acids. Trimming took 4 bases from V and 10 from J; bases not matched to a gene: 4. CDR3 sequence reads: CASSPGTGVSPLHF. The CDR3 DNA sequence: TGTGCCAGCAGCCCCGGGACAGGGGTCTCACCCCTCCACTTT.

The chain carries TRBV2 and TRBJ2-7, with D possibly TRBD2 on 6 matching bases. This CDR3 region has 13 residues. Germline V gene lookup returns CDR1 SNHLY and CDR2 FYNNEI. V was pared by 7 bases and J by 6 bases, with 16 bases between. The CDR3 sequence: CASIGAGLSEQYF. CDR3 DNA: TGTGCCAGCATTGGGGCGGGGCTTAGCGAGCAGTACTTC.

The rearrangement joins TRBV6-2 or TRBV6-3 to TRBJ1-1; D remains unclear. Trimming removed 5 bases at V and 1 base at J, with 5 bases between. The CDR3 is 12 amino acids. The germline gives CDR1 MNHEY, CDR2 SVGEGT. CDR3 nucleotide sequence: TGTGCCAGCAGTCGGTCGAACACTGAAGCTTTCTTT. This sequence encodes CASSRSNTEAFF.

The rearrangement uses TRBV24-1 and TRBJ2-7; weak D call: TRBD2 (5 bases). The CDR3 is 16 residues long. Germline loops: CDR1 KGHDR, CDR2 SFDVKD. Deletions cut 3 bases from V and 0 bases from J, with 14 bases between. CDR3 coding DNA: TGTGCCACCAGTGATCCCAGAACCGGGGACTCCTACGAGCAGTACTTC. Protein product: CATSDPRTGDSYEQYF.

This rearrangement joins TRBV6-5 to TRBJ2-7; 10 bases align to TRBD2. V was pared by 7 bases and J by 2 bases, with 8 bases of the junction left unmatched. CDR1 MNHEY and CDR2 SVGAGI come from the germline V gene. This CDR3 has 15 residues. The CDR3 region is CASNDQAGGPYEQYF. As DNA, the CDR3 is TGTGCCAGCAACGATCAAGCGGGGGGGCCCTACGAGCAGTACTTC.

V usage is TRBV5-1 and J usage is TRBJ1-1, with TRBD1 matching over 7 bases. Germline trimming cut 3 bases from V and 0 bases from J; bases unmatched to any gene: 5. Germline CDR1 SGHRS, CDR2 YFSETQ. The CDR3 runs to 15 residues. The CDR3 spells CASSWDSLMNTEAFF. The CDR3 DNA is TGCGCCAGCAGCTGGGACAGTTTGATGAACACTGAAGCTTTCTTT.